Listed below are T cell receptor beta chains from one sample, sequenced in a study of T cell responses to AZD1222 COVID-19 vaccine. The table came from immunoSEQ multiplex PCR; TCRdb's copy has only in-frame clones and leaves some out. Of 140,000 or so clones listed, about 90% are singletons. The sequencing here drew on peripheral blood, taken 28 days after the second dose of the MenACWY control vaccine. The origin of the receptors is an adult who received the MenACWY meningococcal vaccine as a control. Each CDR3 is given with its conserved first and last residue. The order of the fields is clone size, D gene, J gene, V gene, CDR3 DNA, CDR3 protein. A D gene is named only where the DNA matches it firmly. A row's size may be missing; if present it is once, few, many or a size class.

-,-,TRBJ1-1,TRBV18,TGTGCCAGCTCACCGGGGCCTCCAACTGAAGCTTTCTTT,CASSPGPPTEAFF
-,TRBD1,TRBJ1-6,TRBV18,TGTGCCAGCTCACCAATTCAGGGGGATAATTCACCCCTCCACTTT,CASSPIQGDNSPLHF
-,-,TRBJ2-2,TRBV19,TGTGCCAGTAGTATACTTCAGGGACCCGGGGAGCTGTTTTTT,CASSILQGPGELFF
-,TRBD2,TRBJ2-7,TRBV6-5,TGTGCCAGCAGTTACCTCGGGGGGGGCGCCTCCTACGAGCAGTACTTC,CASSYLGGGASYEQYF
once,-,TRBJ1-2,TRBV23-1,TGCGCCAGCATCAGCAGTCGGAGGTTTGGCTACACCTTC,CASISSRRFGYTF
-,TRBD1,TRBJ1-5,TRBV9,TGTGCCAGCAGCCTTACAGGGGGGAATCAGCCCCAGCATTTT,CASSLTGGNQPQHF
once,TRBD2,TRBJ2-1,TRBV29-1,TGCAGCGTTTTCACTAGCGGAAACAATGAGCAGTTCTTC,CSVFTSGNNEQFF
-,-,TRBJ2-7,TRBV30,TGTGCCTGGAGTGTAGGAGGTCCGGTGGGGCAGTACTTC,CAWSVGGPVGQYF
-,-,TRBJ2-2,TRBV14,TGTGCCAGCAGCCAAGTATCGGGAAGGTGGGCCGGGGAGCTGTTTTTT,CASSQVSGRWAGELFF
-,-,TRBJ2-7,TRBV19,TGTGCCAGTAGTATATTTGCGACGGGGGATGGGGAGCAGTACTTC,CASSIFATGDGEQYF
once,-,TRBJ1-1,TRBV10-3,TGTGCCATCAGGGATAACACTGAAGCTTTCTTT,CAIRDNTEAFF
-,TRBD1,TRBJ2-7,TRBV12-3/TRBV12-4,TGTGCCAGCAGTTTAGCCAGACAGGGAGAGTACTTC,CASSLARQGEYF
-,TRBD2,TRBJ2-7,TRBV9,TGTGCCAGCAGCGTCGGACTAGCGGGCATCGAGCAGTACTTC,CASSVGLAGIEQYF
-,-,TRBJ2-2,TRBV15,TGTGCCACCAGCAGAGACCGGTGGGGGGCGGAGAACACCGGGGAGCTGTTTTTT,CATSRDRWGAENTGELFF
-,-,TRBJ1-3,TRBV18,TGTGCCAGCTCACCGAGCAGGGAAACTGGAAACACCATATATTTT,CASSPSRETGNTIYF
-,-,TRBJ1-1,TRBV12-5,TGTGCTAGTGCCCCCGGACTTAACACTGAAGCTTTCTTT,CASAPGLNTEAFF
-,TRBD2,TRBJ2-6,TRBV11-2,TGTGCCAGCAGCTTGGCGGGGGCTGGGGCCAACGTCCTGACTTTC,CASSLAGAGANVLTF
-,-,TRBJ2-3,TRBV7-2,TGTGCCAGCAGCCTAAGGGCCGACAGCACAGATACGCAGTATTTT,CASSLRADSTDTQYF
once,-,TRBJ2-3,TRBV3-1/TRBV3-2,TGTGCCAGCAGCCAAGAATTCGCGGGACGGGGCCGAGGCACAGATACGCAGTATTTT,CASSQEFAGRGRGTDTQYF
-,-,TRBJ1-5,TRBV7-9,TGTGCCAGCAGCTTTGGGCCCTCTGGCAATCAGCCCCAGCATTTT,CASSFGPSGNQPQHF
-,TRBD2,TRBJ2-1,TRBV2,TGTGCCAGCAGTGTCAGCGGGGGGCTCTACAATGAGCAGTTCTTC,CASSVSGGLYNEQFF
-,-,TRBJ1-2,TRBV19,TGTGCCAGTAGTATAAATAGTATTCCAGGGATCTATGGCTACACCTTC,CASSINSIPGIYGYTF
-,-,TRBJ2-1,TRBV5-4,TGTGCCAGCAGCTTCTCGGGGCCCGTCAATGAGCAGTTCTTC,CASSFSGPVNEQFF
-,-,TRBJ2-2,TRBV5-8,TGTGCCAGCAGCTTGGGGACACATAACACCGGGGAGCTGTTTTTT,CASSLGTHNTGELFF
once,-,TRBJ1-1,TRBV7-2,TGTGCCAGCAGCTCTCCTGGAGGAGGCACCGGGAACACTGAAGCTTTCTTT,CASSSPGGGTGNTEAFF
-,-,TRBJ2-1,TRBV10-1,TGCGCCAGCAGTACGAGCTCCTACAATGAGCAGTTCTTC,CASSTSSYNEQFF
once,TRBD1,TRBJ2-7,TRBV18,TGTGCCAGCTCATCCCCGGGACAGGGGGGCTACGAGCAGTACTTC,CASSSPGQGGYEQYF
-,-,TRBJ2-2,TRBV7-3,TGTGCCAGCAGCTTAAATTCGGCGGGAAACACCGGGGAGCTGTTTTTT,CASSLNSAGNTGELFF
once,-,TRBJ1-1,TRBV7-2,TGTGCCAGCAGCTCAACGTGGGGATCAAACACTGAAGCTTTCTTT,CASSSTWGSNTEAFF
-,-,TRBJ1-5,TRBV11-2,TGTGCCAGCAGCTCGGGGGGCAATCAGCCCCAGCATTTT,CASSSGGNQPQHF
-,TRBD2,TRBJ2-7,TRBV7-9,TGTGCCAGCAGCGCAAGCGGGAGGGCCGGAGAGCAGTACTTC,CASSASGRAGEQYF